The sequence of this TCR beta chain was determined in a study of technical replicates of blood from a handful of donors (dated by TCRdb to 2015 to 2018). The CDR3 starts with the cysteine, ends with the phenylalanine, and has 18 residues. The read is trimmed to its CDR3 DNA, 54 bases read in frame from base 1. V is trimmed back by 5 bases and J by 2 bases, and the junction contains 14 bases that no gene match accounts for. Reading the germline V gene gives CDR1 KGHSH and CDR2 LQKENI. As to this clone: The antigen this receptor binds is unknown. Base qualities are not provided; no much larger clone lies one nucleotide away.

Receptor amplification or capture employed the immunoSEQ multiplex PCR assay. TCRdb provides this immuneACCESS table in a form limited to in-frame rearrangements. Some clones are lacking; in checked studies, under half of them reflect an unresolved V gene, and why the rest are absent is not known. The sample records about 83,000 clones, about 92% of which are singletons. About 0.26% of the sample goes to the ten largest clones. Input material: T cells isolated from PBMCs. The receptor comes from a human donor in good health. The chain couples TRBV18 to TRBJ2-3; 9 bases in the middle match TRBD2. The bases read TGTGCCAGCTCAGGACTAGCGATTGTTTTAGGAGACACAGATACGCAGTATTTT. This encodes CASSGLAIVLGDTDTQYF.